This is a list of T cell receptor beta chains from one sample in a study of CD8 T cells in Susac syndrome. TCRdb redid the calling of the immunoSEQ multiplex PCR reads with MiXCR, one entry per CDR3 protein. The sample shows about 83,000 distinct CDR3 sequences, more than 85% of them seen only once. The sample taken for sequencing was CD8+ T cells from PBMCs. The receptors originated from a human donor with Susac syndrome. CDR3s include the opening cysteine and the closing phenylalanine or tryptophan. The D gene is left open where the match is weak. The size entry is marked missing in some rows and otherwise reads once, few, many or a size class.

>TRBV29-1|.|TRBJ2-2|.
CSVEDRHLTNTGELFF
TGCAGCGTTGAAGATAGACACCTGACGAACACCGGGGAGCTGTTTTTT
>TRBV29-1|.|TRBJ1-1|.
CSVEGGGNTEAFF
TGCAGCGTTGAAGGGGGCGGGAACACTGAAGCTTTCTTT
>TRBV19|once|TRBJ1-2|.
CASERTATYLYGYTF
TGTGCCAGCGAGAGGACAGCAACCTACCTCTATGGCTACACCTTC
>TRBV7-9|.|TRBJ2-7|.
CASSEDIDYEQYF
TGTGCCAGCAGCGAGGACATAGACTACGAGCAGTACTTC
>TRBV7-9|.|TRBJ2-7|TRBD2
CASSQLAELEQYF
TGTGCCAGCAGCCAACTAGCGGAGCTCGAGCAGTACTTC
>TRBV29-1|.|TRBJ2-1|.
CSVGTEQFF
TGCAGCGTAGGGACGGAACAGTTCTTC
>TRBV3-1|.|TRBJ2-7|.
CASSQESGAAYEQYF
TGTGCCAGCAGCCAAGAATCGGGGGCGGCGTACGAGCAGTACTTC
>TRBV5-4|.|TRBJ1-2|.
CASSLGDRANYGYTF
TGTGCCAGCAGCTTGGGAGACAGAGCTAACTATGGCTACACCTTC
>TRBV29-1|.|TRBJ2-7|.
CSVRLSTYEQYF
TGCAGCGTTAGGCTGTCGACCTACGAGCAGTACTTC
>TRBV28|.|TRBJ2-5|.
CASSLIEETQYF
TGTGCCAGCAGTCTAATTGAGGAGACCCAGTACTTC
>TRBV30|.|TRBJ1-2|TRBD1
CAWSVSGGYGYTF
TGTGCCTGGAGTGTATCAGGGGGATATGGCTACACCTTC
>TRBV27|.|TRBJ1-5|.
CASSPPGVNQPQHF
TGTGCCAGCAGTCCCCCAGGGGTCAATCAGCCCCAGCATTTT
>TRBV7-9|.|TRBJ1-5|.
CASSSGSQPQHF
TGTGCCAGCAGCTCCGGGAGTCAGCCCCAGCATTTT
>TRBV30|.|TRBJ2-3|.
CAWSQKNIRGTDTQYF
TGTGCCTGGAGTCAGAAAAACATAAGGGGCACAGATACGCAGTATTTT
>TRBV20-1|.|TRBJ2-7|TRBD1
CSARALGQGKSYEQYF
TGCAGTGCTAGAGCCCTTGGACAGGGGAAGTCCTACGAGCAGTACTTC
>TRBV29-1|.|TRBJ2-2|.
CSAAPEEFREAPGELFF
TGCAGCGCGGCCCCCGAGGAATTCCGGGAAGCCCCCGGGGAGCTGTTTTTT
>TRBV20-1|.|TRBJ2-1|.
CPLLREQFF
TGCCCTTTACTCCGTGAGCAGTTCTTC
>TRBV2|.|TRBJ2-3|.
CASSDPRLSTDTQYF
TGTGCCAGCAGTGATCCCCGGCTCAGCACAGATACGCAGTATTTT
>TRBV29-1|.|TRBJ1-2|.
CSVTLTGGYGYTF
TGCAGCGTCACATTGACGGGGGGCTATGGCTACACCTTC
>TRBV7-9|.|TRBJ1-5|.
CASSDYRDLGQGGNQPQHF
TGTGCCAGCAGCGATTACCGGGACCTGGGACAAGGGGGCAATCAGCCCCAGCATTTT
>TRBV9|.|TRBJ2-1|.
CASSLRSGEQFF
TGTGCCAGCAGCTTAAGGTCGGGCGAGCAGTTCTTC
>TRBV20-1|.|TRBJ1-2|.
CSARDRTREGPYGYTF
TGCAGTGCTAGAGATCGCACGAGAGAGGGTCCTTATGGCTACACCTTC
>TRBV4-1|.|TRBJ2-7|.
CASSPGEEYEQYF
TGCGCCAGCAGTCCCGGGGAGGAGTACGAGCAGTACTTC
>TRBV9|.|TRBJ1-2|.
CASSNPWHEEYGYTF
TGTGCCAGCAGCAACCCTTGGCATGAAGAGTATGGCTACACCTTC
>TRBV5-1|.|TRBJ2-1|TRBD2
CASSLSSGNYNEQFF
TGCGCCAGCAGCTTGAGTAGCGGGAACTACAATGAGCAGTTCTTC
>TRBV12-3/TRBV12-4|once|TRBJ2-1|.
CASSLGTAPRF
TGTGCCAGCAGTTTAGGTACGGCCCCCCGCTTC
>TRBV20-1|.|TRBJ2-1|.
CSARVGKFGSYNEQFF
TGCAGTGCTAGGGTGGGTAAATTTGGGTCCTACAATGAGCAGTTCTTC
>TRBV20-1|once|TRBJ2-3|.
CSASLEGATDTQYF
TGCAGTGCCAGCCTGGAAGGCGCCACAGATACGCAGTATTTT
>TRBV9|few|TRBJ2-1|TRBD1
CASSAGQGYNEQFF
TGTGCCAGCAGCGCAGGACAGGGGTACAATGAGCAGTTCTTC
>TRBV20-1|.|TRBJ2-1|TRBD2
CSAPREGGYNEQFF
TGCAGTGCCCCCCGGGAGGGCGGTTACAATGAGCAGTTCTTC
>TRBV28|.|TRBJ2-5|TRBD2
CASSPQPGLAGGGETQYF
TGTGCCAGCAGTCCCCAACCGGGACTAGCGGGAGGGGGAGAGACCCAGTACTTC
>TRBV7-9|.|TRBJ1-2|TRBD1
CASRETGTENYGYTF
TGTGCCAGCAGGGAGACCGGGACAGAGAACTATGGCTACACCTTC
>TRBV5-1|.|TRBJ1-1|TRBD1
CASSLVGQGATEAFF
TGCGCCAGCAGCTTGGTAGGACAGGGGGCCACTGAAGCTTTCTTT
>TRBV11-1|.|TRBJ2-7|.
CASSFTGNRNGQYF
TGTGCCAGCAGCTTCACAGGGAACAGAAACGGGCAGTACTTC